These 23 T cell receptor beta chains share one sample of origin, sequenced in a study of blood T cell repertoires in COVID-19. Profiled with immunoSEQ multiplex PCR; TCRdb holds only in-frame clones, not every one. There are about 210,000 clones in the sample; 92% occur only once, and roughly 1.2% lies in the top ten. Sequenced material: peripheral blood. The receptors derive from a man aged 30 to 39 with acute or convalescent COVID-19.

This clone appeared once. The J gene is TRBJ2-7, the V gene TRBV27, with a weak D call TRBD2 (6 bases). There are 14 residues in the CDR3. Deletions cut 4 bases from V and 2 bases from J, with 12 bases between. Germline V gene data show CDR1 as MNHEY and CDR2 as SMNVEV (reference sequence). The CDR3 coding sequence is TGTGCCAGCAGTTCAACGGGGGTTGCCTACGAGCAGTACTTC. Translated, it gives CASSSTGVAYEQYF.

For the CDR3, the DNA is TGTGCCAGGGGGCGGACAAGGGGTCCCCTGATTATAAGCACAGATACGCAGTATTTT. Translating it yields CARGRTRGPLIISTDTQYF. The chain recombines TRBV19 with TRBJ2-3; a possible D gene is TRBD1 (5 bases). V lost 9 bases and J 0 bases, leaving 28 bases between the germline ends. CDR1 is LNHDA, CDR2 SQIVND, per germline (reference sequence). This CDR3 region has 19 residues. Variable domain in full (rest from reference TRBV19 and TRBJ2-3): DGGITQSPKYLFRKEGQNVTLSCEQNLNHDAMYWYRQDPGQGLRLIYYSQIVNDFQKGDIAEGYSVSREKKESFPLTVTSAQKNPTAFYLCARGRTRGPLIISTDTQYFGPGTRLTVL.

V usage is TRBV27 and J usage is TRBJ1-3; D is unclear. Deletions cut 1 base from V and 0 bases from J, with 13 bases between. Germline V lookup: CDR1 MNHEY, CDR2 SMNVEV (reference sequence). The CDR3 has 17 amino acids. CDR3 in amino acids: CASSLLVSRNSGNTIYF. CDR3 coding DNA: TGTGCCAGCAGTTTATTAGTCAGCAGGAACTCTGGAAACACCATATATTTT.

This chain links TRBV18 with TRBJ1-5; possible D gene TRBD1, 5 bases. CDR3 size: 13 residues. V shed 6 bases and J shed 3 bases, with 9 bases lying between them. Germline V gene sequence: CDR1 KGHSH, CDR2 LQKENI. CDR3: CASSQGSNQPQHF. The DNA for the CDR3 is TGTGCCAGCTCCCAGGGTTCCAATCAGCCCCAGCATTTT. The full variable domain, in which reference TRBV18 and TRBJ1-5 provide the parts outside the CDR3, is NAGVMQNPRHLVRRRGQEARLRCSPMKGHSHVYWYRQLPEEGLKFMVYLQKENIIDESGMPKERFSAEFPKEGPSILRIQQVVRGDSAAYFCASSQGSNQPQHFGDGTRLSIL.

A few counts support this clone. This chain uses TRBV7-3 with TRBJ2-2; 14 nucleotides align to TRBD2. Germline trimming cut 5 bases from V and 3 bases from J; bases unmatched to any gene: 11. Looked up from germline, CDR1 is SGHTA and CDR2 is FQGTGA. The CDR3 runs to 19 residues. CDR3 in amino acids: CASSNRLAGGPRYTGELFF. Here the CDR3 DNA reads TGTGCCAGCAGCAACCGACTAGCGGGAGGGCCTCGGTACACCGGGGAGCTGTTTTTT.

The J gene is TRBJ2-5, the V gene TRBV28; 12 bases agree with TRBD2. The V and J ends lost 3 bases and 7 bases, in that order; junction bases with no gene match: 0. The V gene's germline CDR1 is MDHEN and CDR2 SYDVKM. This CDR3 contains 13 residues. The CDR3 reads CASSLGLAGTQYF. The CDR3 DNA follows: TGTGCCAGCAGTTTGGGACTAGCGGGGACCCAGTACTTC. Together with reference TRBV28 and TRBJ2-5, the CDR3 gives the full variable domain: DVKVTQSSRYLVKRTGEKVFLECVQDMDHENMFWYRQDPGLGLRLIYFSYDVKMKEKGDIPEGYSVSREKKERFSLILESASTNQTSMYLCASSLGLAGTQYFGPGTRLLVL.

The V call is TRBV30, the J call TRBJ2-3; D may be TRBD2 (7 bases). This CDR3 spans 14 amino acids. The V gene lost 4 bases and the J gene lost 2 bases, with 13 bases spanning the gap. Germline loops: CDR1 GTSNPN, CDR2 SVGIG (reference sequence). In nucleotides, the CDR3 is TGTGCCTGGAATCGCGGGGGCTACACAGATACGCAGTATTTT. This gives the protein CAWNRGGYTDTQYF.

This sequence joins TRBV19 and TRBJ2-7, with TRBD1 identical over 9 bases. From germline, CDR1 is LNHDA and CDR2 SQIVND (reference sequence). Germline trimming cut 7 bases from V and 4 bases from J; bases unmatched to any gene: 14. The CDR3 has 16 residues. Here the CDR3 DNA reads TGTGCCAGTACCGAAAAACAGGGGGCCGCCTTTTACGAGCAGTACTTC. This encodes CASTEKQGAAFYEQYF. The full variable domain, its missing parts supplied by reference TRBV19 and TRBJ2-7, is DGGITQSPKYLFRKEGQNVTLSCEQNLNHDAMYWYRQDPGQGLRLIYYSQIVNDFQKGDIAEGYSVSREKKESFPLTVTSAQKNPTAFYLCASTEKQGAAFYEQYFGPGTRLTVT.

The chain links TRBV28 to TRBJ1-6, with D possibly matching TRBD1 (6 bases). Trimming left V 5 bases short and J 9 bases short, with 14 bases between. CDR3 length: 14 amino acids. Germline V CDR1 and CDR2: MDHEN, SYDVKM. The CDR3, as DNA: TGTGCCAGCAGTCCGACGGACAGTTCTTCACCCCTCCACTTT. Residues: CASSPTDSSSPLHF.

This clone was found once. The CDR3 sequence: CAWNVGAMNTEAFF. CDR3 nucleotide sequence: TGTGCCTGGAACGTTGGAGCAATGAACACTGAAGCTTTCTTT. The V and J genes are TRBV30 and TRBJ1-1; D is ambiguous. CDR3 size: 14 residues. The V gene's germline CDR1 is GTSNPN and CDR2 SVGIG (reference sequence). Trimming took 4 bases from V and 0 from J, leaving 12 bases between them.

The J gene is TRBJ2-5, the V gene TRBV9; possible D gene TRBD2, 5 bases. The CDR3 is 16 amino acids. The V gene lost 4 bases and the J gene lost 1 base, with 17 bases spanning the gap. Germline V lookup: CDR1 SGDLS, CDR2 YYNGEE. CDR3 region: CASSRRTPASQETQYF. The CDR3 nucleotides read TGTGCCAGCAGCCGGAGGACCCCAGCCTCCCAAGAGACCCAGTACTTC.

The V call is TRBV18, the J call TRBJ2-7; 9 positions match TRBD1. From germline, CDR1 is KGHSH and CDR2 LQKENI. Trimming cost V 1 base and J 6 bases; bases outside gene matches: 7. This CDR3 region has 15 residues. The chain's CDR3 is CASSPLGTGLSEQYF. The CDR3 DNA follows: TGTGCCAGCTCACCACTCGGGACAGGGCTCTCCGAGCAGTACTTC.

The chain couples TRBV11-3 to TRBJ2-1, with TRBD2 matching over 10 bases. The ends lost 2 bases at V and 2 bases at J; junction bases unmatched: 0. The germline CDR1 and CDR2 sequences are SGHNT and YENEEA. This CDR3 spans 15 amino acids. CDR3 in DNA: TGTGCCAGCAGCTTACTAGCGGGGGCCTACAATGAGCAGTTCTTC. It translates to CASSLLAGAYNEQFF.

This rearrangement joins TRBV19 to TRBJ2-7, with TRBD1 matching over 7 bases. The CDR3 spans 17 residues. Trimming took 2 bases from V and 5 from J; bases not matched to a gene: 15. CDR1 and CDR2 from the germline V gene are LNHDA and SQIVND (reference sequence). The CDR3 loop reads CASSISLWTGRSDEQYF. For the CDR3, the DNA is TGTGCCAGTAGTATATCGTTGTGGACAGGACGATCGGACGAGCAGTACTTC.

V gene TRBV5-1 combines with J gene TRBJ2-1, with TRBD1 identical over 9 bases. The CDR3 has 15 amino acids. Germline CDR1 SGHRS, CDR2 YFSETQ. V gave up 4 bases and J gave up 8 bases; unmatched junction bases: 10. This CDR3 reads CASSVRDRAGYEQFF. CDR3 nucleotides: TGCGCCAGCAGCGTCCGGGACAGGGCTGGGTATGAGCAGTTCTTC.

The J gene is TRBJ1-1, the V gene TRBV18; 7 bases line up with TRBD1. The CDR3 spans 15 residues. Unmatched junction bases numbered 10, after V lost 4 bases and J lost 5 bases. Germline V gene data show CDR1 as KGHSH and CDR2 as LQKENI. The CDR3 region is CASSRPEGARTEAFF. DNA of the CDR3: TGTGCCAGCTCACGGCCGGAGGGGGCGCGGACTGAAGCTTTCTTT.

V gene TRBV24-1 combines with J gene TRBJ2-3; the match to TRBD2 covers 8 bases. This CDR3 spans 15 amino acids. CDR1 and CDR2 (germline): KGHDR, SFDVKD. After removal of 5 bases from V and 2 bases from J, the junction contained 5 bases not matched to a gene. The CDR3 loop is CATSGRGGATDTQYF. CDR3 DNA sequence: TGTGCCACCAGTGGACGGGGGGGGGCCACAGATACGCAGTATTTT.

This clone has more than one count but fewer than ten. This chain links TRBV19 with TRBJ1-2, with TRBD1 as a possible D gene (5 bases). V was shortened by 6 bases and J by 7 bases, with 12 bases between the two germline ends. CDR1 is LNHDA and CDR2 is SQIVND in the germline V gene (reference sequence). The CDR3 runs to 12 residues. The CDR3 nucleotides read TGTGCCAGTAGCCACCACGGGGGTGGCTACACCTTC. The encoded protein is CASSHHGGGYTF. Combining the CDR3 with reference TRBV19 and TRBJ1-2 gives the whole variable domain DGGITQSPKYLFRKEGQNVTLSCEQNLNHDAMYWYRQDPGQGLRLIYYSQIVNDFQKGDIAEGYSVSREKKESFPLTVTSAQKNPTAFYLCASSHHGGGYTFGSGTRLTVV.

The V gene is TRBV6-4, the J gene TRBJ2-1, with D maybe TRBD2 (6 bases). V was clipped by 4 bases and J by 7 bases, with 14 bases between them. The germline V gene has CDR1 MRHNA and CDR2 SNTAGT. The CDR3 runs to 14 residues. CDR3: CASSGDGGVNEQFF. The CDR3 region has the DNA TGTGCCAGCAGTGGGGACGGAGGGGTGAATGAGCAGTTCTTC.

Only one count was recorded for this clone. This chain connects TRBV18 to TRBJ2-2; the D gene is possibly TRBD1 (5 bases). Trimming stripped 5 bases from V and 0 bases from J, with 16 bases between. This CDR3 is built from 17 residues. CDR1 and CDR2 from the germline V gene are KGHSH and LQKENI. CDR3 coding DNA: TGTGCCAGCTCAATGGACACAGGATTTACGAACACCGGGGAGCTGTTTTTT. Translation: CASSMDTGFTNTGELFF. Based on the CDR3 plus reference TRBV18 and TRBJ2-2, the full variable domain is NAGVMQNPRHLVRRRGQEARLRCSPMKGHSHVYWYRQLPEEGLKFMVYLQKENIIDESGMPKERFSAEFPKEGPSILRIQQVVRGDSAAYFCASSMDTGFTNTGELFFGEGSRLTVL.

This clone is a singleton in its sample. The chain employs TRBV7-3 and TRBJ2-1, with TRBD1 matching 9 bases. This CDR3 region has 15 residues. The J segment lost 7 bases and the V segment lost 5 bases, leaving 9 bases of the junction unmatched. Germline values: CDR1 SGHTA, CDR2 FQGTGA. CDR3 in amino acids: CASSAIPGQGNEQFF. The CDR3 DNA sequence: TGTGCCAGCAGCGCCATACCGGGACAGGGTAATGAGCAGTTCTTC.

This sequence joins TRBV5-1 and TRBJ2-2; D possibly corresponds to TRBD2 (6 bases). Deletions cut 4 bases from V and 6 bases from J, with 19 bases between. This CDR3 has 16 amino acids. Germline assignment: CDR1 SGHRS and CDR2 YFSETQ. CDR3: CASSTEGLWGSGELFF. DNA for the CDR3: TGCGCCAGCAGCACGGAGGGACTGTGGGGTTCCGGGGAGCTGTTTTTT.

The V call is TRBV19, the J call TRBJ2-7; 10 bases are a match to TRBD2. The CDR3 extends over 17 amino acids. V gave up 8 bases and J gave up 2 bases; unmatched junction bases: 15. CDR1 and CDR2 (germline): LNHDA, SQIVND (reference sequence). CDR3 amino acids: CASPILAGVGFTYEQYF. CDR3 bases: TGTGCCAGTCCTATCCTAGCGGGAGTAGGGTTCACCTACGAGCAGTACTTC.